This T cell receptor (beta chain) came from a study of T cell responses to AZD1222 COVID-19 vaccine. Study-level background: Second-dose intervals of approximately 4 or approximately 12 weeks were pooled.

Trimming shortened V by 5 bases and J by 4 bases, and 9 bases separated the two germline ends. The CDR3 consists of 14 residues. Germline V gene sequence: CDR1 MNHEY, CDR2 SVGAGI. TCRdb keeps only in-frame clones here, not all; method: immunoSEQ multiplex PCR. The table lists roughly 150,000 clones, 80% to 90% of them singletons, with approximately 7.2% in the top ten. Comments on this clone: Its cognate antigen is unknown.

Findings and caveats of the study: Donors were mostly white British, more females; clonal diversity possibly underestimated. CD4 TCRs covered the whole spike, strongest at regions 160-218 and 743-854. Reports say nearly half of spike-specific TCRs go after unmutated variant regions.

The gene calls are TRBV6-5 and TRBJ1-6; D call uncertain. Sequencing used peripheral blood, obtained on day 0 of AZD1222 vaccination. This sequence was found in an adult in good health. DNA of the CDR3: TGTGCCAGCAGTCTCATAGGTTATAATTCACCCCTCCACTTT. Protein product: CASSLIGYNSPLHF.